The source of this TCR beta chain is a study of cytomegalovirus exposure and HLA in healthy donors (dated by TCRdb to 2016 to 2017). General notes on the study: In an earlier analysis of fewer than 750 of the donors, about 260 Gb of sequence data and 117 million unique TCR beta sequences from roughly 200 million T cells were reported. Every repertoire in the discovery cohort had been generated on one and the same sequencing platform. The number of donors typed differed by locus, with roughly 620-630 for A, B, C, DRB1 and DQB1, around 500 for DQA1, about 610 for DPA1, and approximately 470 for DPB1. High-throughput TCR immunosequencing, statistical association of individual TCRs with disease status, and machine learning were combined to predict cytomegalovirus infection status. Donor age, sex, ethnicity and CMV serostatus were compiled together with the repertoire data. HLA typing covered class I and class II loci at four-digit resolution. An earlier analysis of approximately 500 of the donors applied high-throughput TCR beta sequencing to assess whether each TCR beta V gene segment acted as functional or pseudogenic. Because of strong linkage in the cohort, a few DR-DQ haplotypes were treated as single units for association and clustering. The study profiled the T cell repertoires of 550 to 700 subjects by immunosequencing and related them to cytomegalovirus serostatus. An early release that covered 640 HLA-typed donors contained about 300 gigabases of sequencing data and about 93 million unique TCR sequences. On average, 235,054 unique TCR beta nucleotide sequences were sequenced per donor among 398 genotyped donors of the cohort, with 15% to 20% of those sequences being non-productive. The study was designed to test whether signatures of past pathogen exposure could be identified by cataloging public T cell receptors. Among the approximately 400 genotyped donors, roughly 80% belonged to the genetic ancestry cluster associated with self-reported Caucasian donors. Genome-wide SNP genotypes for about 60% of the roughly 700 donors were used in a later genetic analysis, which treated that subset as a discovery cohort. A separate validation cohort of more than 100 different subjects was used in addition to the roughly 700-subject first cohort. To study patterns of TCR occurrence, a later analysis re-analyzed previously published TCR beta repertoires from 666 donors and added high-resolution HLA genotyping. In the later analysis, no new phenotypic data were used to find candidate immune exposures; instead, reliance was placed on TCR beta sequences and their occurrence across donors.

Overall study outcomes, separate from this receptor: In the study, approximately 160 TCR beta chains were listed as associated with cytomegalovirus. A further reported finding was that TCR beta sequences accurately predicted the HLA-A and HLA-B alleles for most subjects in the first cohort. The only immune exposure information available for the cohort was CMV serostatus. A later genetic analysis associated a missense DCLRE1C variant with V-gene and J-gene trimming of TCR beta chains, and an independent cohort replicated the association. Broadly in line with IMGT annotations, most TCR beta V segments showed up in productive rearrangements about 90% or about 30% of the time in an earlier analysis of around 600 of the donors. Some IMGT-functional V segments, including TRBV6-2 and TRBV6-3, could not be distinguished by the 87-base-pair reads and were therefore excluded. In a later analysis, several top co-occurrence clusters were reported to appear linked to parvovirus B19, influenza, CMV and Epstein-Barr virus. This cohort had only TCR beta chains sequenced, and the lack of alpha or paired-chain data limited which features could be detected. A cluster of highly shared sequence variants was judged likely to represent a technical artifact of the sequencing pipeline. It was suggested by the authors that the approach could potentially be generalized to other disease states and immunological phenotypes. In a later analysis, HLA-associated TCR beta chains showed more clonal expansion and lower generation probabilities than non-associated chains that were equally common. A later analysis found that TCR association rates varied across HLA loci, with DRB1 alleles showing the most associated TCRs and HLA-C alleles the fewest. Specific HLA alleles were associated with 15,000 to 20,000 TCR beta sequences at a false discovery rate of 0.05 in a later analysis. A later genetic analysis reported fewer N-insertions in productive TCRs among donors in an Asian-associated ancestry cluster than the approximately 670-donor mean. Because counts were too low, about 15 rarely observed V segments, including chromosome 9 orphons, were left out of the earlier analysis of over 550 of the donors. The presence/absence analyses assumed that sequencing depth was roughly uniform across donors, and that assumption may not be true. In vitro tests confirmed that a few of the cytomegalovirus-associated TCR beta chains recognize cytomegalovirus antigens. The classifier was reported to diagnose cytomegalovirus status with high specificity and sensitivity in both the original cohort and the validation cohort. Linkage disequilibrium might explain the correlated functional status among segregating V segments, but an unknown experimental factor could not be ruled out. Because HLA typing was missing for some donors at each locus, association tests included only the typed subset. Most TCR sequences were observed very rarely across donors, whereas some public TCRs were present in many individuals. Most CMV-associated TCR beta chains appeared to be HLA-restricted in a later analysis, and the HLA associations seemed to be driven largely by CMV exposure. When HLA alleles, especially DR and DQ, strongly co-occurred, attributing TCR associations to individual alleles was difficult.

The cohort comprised fewer than 700 healthy bone marrow donors. At the time of sampling, all cohort members were nominally healthy, though unrecorded immune exposures were likely present. The donor tested CMV seronegative and was one of the 352 seronegative cohort members. Each donor provided a peripheral blood sample, and peripheral blood mononuclear cells were used for TCR beta sequencing. Genomic DNA was extracted from the blood cell samples with the Qiagen DNeasy Blood Extraction Kit. Library preparation employed the immunoSEQ multiplex PCR assay. The multiplex PCR relied on a mix of 60 forward primers for TCR Vbeta segments and 13 reverse primers for TCR Jbeta segments. The CDR3 region of rearranged TCR beta genes was amplified from genomic DNA with a multiplex PCR assay. On the Illumina HiSeq System, the amplified TCR beta libraries were sequenced as 87-base-pair reads. The published analysis was carried out like this. A later analysis tallied tens of millions of unique TCR beta chains across the 660 or so repertoires, and approximately 12 million of those chains were shared by two or more donors. Raw reads were error-corrected and collapsed into unique sequences by a nearest-neighbor algorithm in which closely related sequences were merged to remove PCR and sequencing errors. To assign V, D and J gene segments, CDR3 sequences were aligned to IMGT reference sequences. Each retained sequence needed at least a six-nucleotide match to both a V gene segment and a J gene segment. A rearrangement was called productive if the CDR3 had no stop codons and remained in frame with V and J, and every other rearrangement was called non-productive. Following IMGT convention, CDR3 was defined as the stretch from the second conserved V-encoded cysteine to the conserved J-encoded phenylalanine. In an earlier analysis of approximately 590 of the donors, sequences lacking an unambiguous match to a single V gene segment were excluded. An earlier analysis of several hundred of the donors called V segments functional above 56.7% productive rearrangements and segregating when the between-donor standard deviation exceeded 5%. A statistical classification framework was built for diagnosing cytomegalovirus status from the catalog of TCR beta chain sequences. In a later analysis, V and J genes were assigned by comparing TCR nucleotide sequences against IMGT/GENE-DB human TR gene sequences. In a later analysis, CDR3 sequences and most-parsimonious VDJ recombination scenarios were assigned using the TCRdist pipeline. In a later analysis, each TCR beta chain was defined by its CDR3 amino acid sequence together with its V-gene family, and reads without a unique V-gene family were excluded. As a way to deal with suspected cross-contamination and a sequencing artifact, a later analysis dropped roughly 600 nucleotide sequences that were highly shared and had low generation probability. In a later analysis, a clonal expansion index was calculated for each public chain from normalized within-repertoire ranks of inferred template counts. In a later analysis, generation probabilities were computed using a VDJ recombination model fitted to out-of-frame rearrangements, and the results were checked against IGoR. Hypergeometric tests were used in a later analysis to score TCR-TCR, TCR-HLA and TCR-CMV co-occurrence, with a repertoire-size bias correction applied to the TCR pairs. A later analysis estimated false discovery rates by permuting HLA or CMV assignments 20 times. In a later analysis, co-occurring TCRs were grouped with DBSCAN, and TCRdist sequence similarity was added when clustering was performed within HLA-allele-positive subsets. Repertoires with fewer than 30,000 or more than 120,000 public chains, plus five repertoires with anomalous nucleotide sharing, were excluded from co-occurrence clustering. The source is immuneACCESS, and TCRdb retained only in-frame sequences with V and J called. Part of the clones is not carried over; for the studies checked, unresolved V genes explain less than half of this, and the remainder is unexplained. V and J calls and clone size come straight from that table; D and trimming were deduced from the DNA. Present in this sample are 160,000 or so clones, less than 85% of which were seen just once. 5.7% of the sample is taken by the ten largest.

There are 13 amino acids in the CDR3, from cysteine to phenylalanine inclusive. The only DNA kept is the CDR3, 39 bases in frame from the first base. As encoded in the germline V gene, CDR1 is WSHSY while CDR2 is SAAADI. V is pruned by 8 bases and J by 4 bases, leaving 7 bases of the junction without a gene match. With regard to this clone: No antigen is known for it. Base-call qualities are not available, and no considerably larger clone is one nucleotide away.

The receptor chain draws on TRBV10-2 and TRBJ1-2; the junction holds 7 bases that match TRBD1. The receptor was isolated from a man aged 40-50 years in good health and CMV-seronegative. The sample was PBMCs. The CDR3 region: CASGRDSSYGYTF. The nucleotide sequence is TGCGCCAGCGGGCGGGACAGTTCCTATGGCTACACCTTC.